The 2 T cell receptor beta chains below come from one sample, sequenced in a study of cytomegalovirus exposure and HLA in healthy donors. Primers included in the PCR were 60 Vbeta and 13 Jbeta primers. The repertoire was sequenced with immunoSEQ multiplex PCR; TCRdb's copy has only in-frame clones and lacks some. The data hold 73,000 or so clones, with roughly 79% observed a single time. Sequenced sample: PBMCs. All receptors derive from a man aged 45-60 years in good health and CMV-seronegative.

This clone was observed once. This sequence joins TRBV28 and TRBJ1-2; TRBD1 matches at 9 bases. Germline CDR1 reads MDHEN; CDR2 reads SYDVKM. CDR3 length equals 14 residues. V shed 2 bases and J 12 bases; nucleotides not matched to a gene: 10. The CDR3 region has the DNA TGTGCCAGCAGTTTAAGGGGGGACAGGGCAACCGACACCTTC. This gives the protein CASSLRGDRATDTF.

V gene TRBV5-1 combines with J gene TRBJ1-3, with D perhaps matching TRBD1 (5 bases). V lost 1 base, J lost 2 bases, and 7 bases lay in between. The CDR3 runs 14 residues. Per the germline V gene, CDR1 is SGHRS and CDR2 is YFSETQ. This CDR3 is CASSLMDTGNTIYF. CDR3 in DNA: TGCGCCAGCAGCTTGATGGACACTGGAAACACCATATATTTT.